The entry that follows covers one TCR beta chain sequence. Its antigen is still unknown. This entry comes from a study of cytomegalovirus exposure and HLA in healthy donors. PCR used 60 Vbeta primers and 13 Jbeta primers. Data came from immunoSEQ multiplex PCR; TCRdb stores just in-frame clones and leaves some out. In the table there are under 200,000 clones, roughly 80% of which are singletons. Findings of the study overall: Some TCR beta chains (roughly 150 of them) were listed as cytomegalovirus-associated. Likely technical artifact: a cluster of highly shared sequence variants.

This receptor was taken from a man aged 35-49 years in good health and CMV-seronegative. The sample consisted of PBMCs.

The CDR3 DNA sequence: TGCGCCAGCAGCCAAGAGGCCCAGGGGTACTATGGCTACACCTTC. Protein sequence: CASSQEAQGYYGYTF. The chain employs TRBV4-1 and TRBJ1-2; D may be TRBD1 (6 bases). The germline V gene has CDR1 MGHRA and CDR2 YSYEKL. V was clipped by 0 bases and J by 3 bases, with 11 bases between them. This CDR3 region has 15 residues.